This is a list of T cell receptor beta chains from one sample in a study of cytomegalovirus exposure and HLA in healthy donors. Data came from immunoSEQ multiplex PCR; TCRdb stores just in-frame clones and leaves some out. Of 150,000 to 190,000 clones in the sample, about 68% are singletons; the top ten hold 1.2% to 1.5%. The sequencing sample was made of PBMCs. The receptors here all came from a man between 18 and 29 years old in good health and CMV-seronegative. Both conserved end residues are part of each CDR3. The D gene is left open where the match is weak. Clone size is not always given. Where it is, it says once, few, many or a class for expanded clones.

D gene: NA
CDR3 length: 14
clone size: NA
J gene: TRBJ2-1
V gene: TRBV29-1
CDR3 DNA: TGCAGCGTTGAGGGTAGGGGCAGCGCCAATGAGCAGTTCTTC
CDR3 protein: CSVEGRGSANEQFF

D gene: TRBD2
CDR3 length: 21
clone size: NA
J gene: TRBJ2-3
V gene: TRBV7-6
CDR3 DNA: TGTGCCAGCAGCCGCCGGGGAGGTAGCGGGAGAGTTGGGTTTGACACAGATACGCAGTATTTT
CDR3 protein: CASSRRGGSGRVGFDTDTQYF

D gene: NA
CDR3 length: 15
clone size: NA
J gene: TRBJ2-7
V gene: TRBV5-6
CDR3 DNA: TGTGCCAACAGCCCGCTAGCGCAAAGCTCCTACGAGCAGTACTTC
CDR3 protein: CANSPLAQSSYEQYF

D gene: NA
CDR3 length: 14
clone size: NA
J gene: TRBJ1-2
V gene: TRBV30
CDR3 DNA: TGTGCCTGGAGCTACCGTGGGGGGGAATGGGGCTACACCTTC
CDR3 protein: CAWSYRGGEWGYTF

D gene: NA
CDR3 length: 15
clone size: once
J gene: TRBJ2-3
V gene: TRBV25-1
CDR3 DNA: TGCGCCAGCAGTGTTAGCGGACCCTCGGGAGATACGCAGTATTTT
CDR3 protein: CASSVSGPSGDTQYF

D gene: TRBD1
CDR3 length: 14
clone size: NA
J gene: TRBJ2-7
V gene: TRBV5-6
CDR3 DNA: TGTGCCAGCAGACATGGGACAGGCTCCTACGAGCAGTACTTC
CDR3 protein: CASRHGTGSYEQYF

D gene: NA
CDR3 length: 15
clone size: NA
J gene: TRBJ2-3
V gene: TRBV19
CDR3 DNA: TGTGCCAGTACCTCCCTGGGGCAGGGTCAAGATACGCAGTATTTT
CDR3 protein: CASTSLGQGQDTQYF

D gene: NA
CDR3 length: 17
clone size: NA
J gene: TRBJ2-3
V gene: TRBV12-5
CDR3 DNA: TGTGCTAGTGGTTTCCTGGCTCAGCCTTTTGGCACAGGTACGCAGTATTTT
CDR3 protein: CASGFLAQPFGTGTQYF

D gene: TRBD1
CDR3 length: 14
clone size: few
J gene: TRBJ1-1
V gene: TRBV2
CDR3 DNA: TGTGCCAGCAGTGTACGACAGGGAGACACTGAAGCTTTCTTT
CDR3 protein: CASSVRQGDTEAFF

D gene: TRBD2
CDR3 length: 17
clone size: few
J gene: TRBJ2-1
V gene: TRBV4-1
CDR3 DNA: TGCGCCAGCAGCCAGCTCTCGACTAGCGGCTCCTACAATGAGCAGTTCTTC
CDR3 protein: CASSQLSTSGSYNEQFF

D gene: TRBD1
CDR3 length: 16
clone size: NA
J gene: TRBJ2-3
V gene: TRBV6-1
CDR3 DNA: TGTGCCAGCAGTGTCGAGGCAGGGGGCTATACAGATACGCAGTATTTT
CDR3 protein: CASSVEAGGYTDTQYF

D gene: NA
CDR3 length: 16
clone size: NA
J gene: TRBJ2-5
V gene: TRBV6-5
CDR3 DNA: TGTGCCAGCAGTTACTCCCCCTTCCCGGGCGGGGAGACCCAGTACTTC
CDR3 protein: CASSYSPFPGGETQYF

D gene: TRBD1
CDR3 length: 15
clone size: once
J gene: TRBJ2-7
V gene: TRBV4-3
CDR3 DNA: TGCGCCAGCAGCCAAGATCGACAGGGTTCCACACAGCAGTACTTC
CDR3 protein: CASSQDRQGSTQQYF

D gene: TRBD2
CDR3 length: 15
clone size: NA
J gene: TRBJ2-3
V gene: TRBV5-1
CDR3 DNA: TGCGCCAGCAGCCCGGCCAGCGGGGGCACAGATACGCAGTATTTT
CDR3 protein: CASSPASGGTDTQYF

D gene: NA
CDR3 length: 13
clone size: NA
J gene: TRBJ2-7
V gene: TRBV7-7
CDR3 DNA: TGTGCCAGCAGCTTATCAGGTTCCTACGAGCAGTACTTC
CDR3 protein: CASSLSGSYEQYF

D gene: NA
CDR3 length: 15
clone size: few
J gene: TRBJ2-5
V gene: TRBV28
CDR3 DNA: TGTGCCAGCAGTTTAGGCACAGGGTCCGGGGAGACCCAGTACTTC
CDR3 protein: CASSLGTGSGETQYF

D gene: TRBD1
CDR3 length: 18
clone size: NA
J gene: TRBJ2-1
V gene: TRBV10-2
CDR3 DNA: TGCGCCAGCAGCACCGGGACAGGGTACCCCCGCTCCTACAATGAGCAGTTCTTC
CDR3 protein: CASSTGTGYPRSYNEQFF

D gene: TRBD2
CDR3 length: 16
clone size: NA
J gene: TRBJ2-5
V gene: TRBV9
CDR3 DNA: TGTGCCAGCAGCGTAGCTCCCCTAGCGGGAGGGGAGACCCAGTACTTC
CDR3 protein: CASSVAPLAGGETQYF

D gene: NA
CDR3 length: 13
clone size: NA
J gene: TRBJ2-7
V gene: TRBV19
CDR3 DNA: TGTGCCAGTAGCGAAGGGATCGGGAACGAGCAGTACTTC
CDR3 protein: CASSEGIGNEQYF

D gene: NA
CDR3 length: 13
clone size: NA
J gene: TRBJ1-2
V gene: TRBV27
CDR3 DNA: TGTGCCAGCACCCCATCGGGGGGGAATGGCTACACCTTC
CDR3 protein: CASTPSGGNGYTF

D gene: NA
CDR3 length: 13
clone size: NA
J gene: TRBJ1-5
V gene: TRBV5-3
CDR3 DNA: TGTGCCAGAAGCTTGACTCGCAATCAGCCCCAGCATTTT
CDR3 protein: CARSLTRNQPQHF

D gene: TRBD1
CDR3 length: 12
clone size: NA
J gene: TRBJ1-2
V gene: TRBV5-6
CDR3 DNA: TGTGCCAGCACCCCAGGGGGACATGGCTACACCTTC
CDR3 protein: CASTPGGHGYTF

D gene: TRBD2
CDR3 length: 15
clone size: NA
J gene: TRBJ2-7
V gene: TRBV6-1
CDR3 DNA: TGTGCCAGCAGTAGATATAGCGGGGCCGGCTGGGAGCAGTACTTC
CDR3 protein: CASSRYSGAGWEQYF

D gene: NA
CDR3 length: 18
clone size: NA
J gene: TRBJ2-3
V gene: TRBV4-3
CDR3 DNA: TGCGCCAGCAGCCAAGTCTGGGGGCCTAGCTCCCTGGGGTATACGCAGTATTTT
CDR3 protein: CASSQVWGPSSLGYTQYF

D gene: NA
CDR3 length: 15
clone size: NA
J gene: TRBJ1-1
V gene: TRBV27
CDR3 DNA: TGTGCCAGCAGTCCGAGATATGGGGTCGGGGGTGAAGCTTTCTTT
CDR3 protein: CASSPRYGVGGEAFF

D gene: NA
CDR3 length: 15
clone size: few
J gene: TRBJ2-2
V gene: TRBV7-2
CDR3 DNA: TGTGCCAGCAGCTTAGGTCTAATAATCACCGGGGAGCTGTTTTTT
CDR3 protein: CASSLGLIITGELFF

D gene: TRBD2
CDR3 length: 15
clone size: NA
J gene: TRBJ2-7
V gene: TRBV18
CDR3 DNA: TGTGCCAGCTCTACAGCGGGAGAGGCCTCCTACGAGCAGTACTTC
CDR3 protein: CASSTAGEASYEQYF

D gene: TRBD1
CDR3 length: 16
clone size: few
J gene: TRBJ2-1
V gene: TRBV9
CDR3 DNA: TGTGCCAGCGGCACAGGGGGCCACAGCTCCTACAATGAGCAGTTCTTC
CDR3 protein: CASGTGGHSSYNEQFF

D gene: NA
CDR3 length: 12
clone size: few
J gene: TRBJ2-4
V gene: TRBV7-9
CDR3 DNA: TGTTCCAGCAGCTTAACAGGGTACATTCAGTACTTC
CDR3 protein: CSSSLTGYIQYF

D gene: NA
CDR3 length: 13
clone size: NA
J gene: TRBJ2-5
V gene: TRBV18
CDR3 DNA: TGTGCCAGCTCCGACTCCTCACAAGAGACCCAGTACTTC
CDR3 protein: CASSDSSQETQYF

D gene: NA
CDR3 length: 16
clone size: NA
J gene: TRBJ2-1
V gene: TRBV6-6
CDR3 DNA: TGTGCCAGCAGTCCCCCAGGGGGGAGCCTGGCCAATGAGCAGTTCTTC
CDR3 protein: CASSPPGGSLANEQFF

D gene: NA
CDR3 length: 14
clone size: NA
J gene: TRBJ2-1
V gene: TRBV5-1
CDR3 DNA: TGCGCCAGCAGCCCCGCAGGATTTTACAATGAGCAGTTCTTC
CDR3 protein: CASSPAGFYNEQFF

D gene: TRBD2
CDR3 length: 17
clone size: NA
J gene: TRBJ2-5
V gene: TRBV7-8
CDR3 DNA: TGTGCCAGCAGCCAGATGACTAGCGGGAGGGCCGGGAAGACCCAGTACTTC
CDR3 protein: CASSQMTSGRAGKTQYF

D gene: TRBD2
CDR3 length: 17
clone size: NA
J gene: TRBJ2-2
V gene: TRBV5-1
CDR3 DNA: TGCGCCAGCAGCCCGCGACTAGCGGGAGGAACAACCGGGGAGCTGTTTTTT
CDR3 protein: CASSPRLAGGTTGELFF

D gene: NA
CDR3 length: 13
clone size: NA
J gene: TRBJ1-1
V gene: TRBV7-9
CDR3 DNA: TGTTCCAGCAGCTTATCCAGGGACACTGAAGCTTTCTTT
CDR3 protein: CSSSLSRDTEAFF

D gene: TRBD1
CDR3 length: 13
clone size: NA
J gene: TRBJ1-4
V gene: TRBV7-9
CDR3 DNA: TGTGCCATCGAGGACAGGGTTACTTGGGGACTGTTTTTT
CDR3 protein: CAIEDRVTWGLFF

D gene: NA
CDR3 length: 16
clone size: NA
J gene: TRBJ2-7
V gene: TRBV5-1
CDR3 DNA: TGCGCCAGCAGCCGTTCCCCGCGGGACCTATGGGACGAGCAGTACTTC
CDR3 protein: CASSRSPRDLWDEQYF